This TCR beta chain derives from a study of shared clonotypes between healthy human individuals. Study conclusions and caveats: Represented diversity (both genetic and exposure-history) was limited by the small number of donors.

V was cut by 4 bases and J by 0 bases, with 19 bases left in between. From germline, CDR1 is SGHNT and CDR2 YYREEE (reference sequence). The CDR3 covers 17 residues. Authors' methods: ImmunoSEQ only sent back junction sequences with no quality scores, so filtering was done differently. Sequenced by immunoSEQ multiplex PCR; TCRdb stores in-frame clones only, minus some. D and trimming come from the DNA, and the V and J calls and clone size come from that table. The sample records 600,000 or so clones, around 95% being singletons. As concerns this clone: As yet, its antigen is unknown.

Positively selected for CCR7, the CD45RO-negative cells used as naive CD8 cells excluded terminally differentiated effector memory CD45RA+ cells. The rearrangement links TRBV5-4 to TRBJ1-1; the D gene is possibly TRBD1 (6 bases). The receptor comes from a woman in her 30s in good health. Sequenced sample: naive CD8+ T cells sorted from blood. CDR3 protein: CASSRSRGLGMNTEAFF. CDR3 sequence (DNA): TGTGCCAGCAGCCGGAGCAGGGGCTTGGGCATGAACACTGAAGCTTTCTTT.